This TCR beta chain was recorded in a study of naive and memory T cell subsets (dated by TCRdb to about 2017). Describing the broader study: The figure summarizing the skin biopsy and whole blood samples listed around ten blood donors, 7 tuberculin skin test biopsies and 3 saline control biopsies. PCR2 was typically a SYBR Green qPCR stopped at a set threshold; low-input samples could instead use end-point PCR (approximately 6 cycles). Study-wide conclusions, independent of this receptor: The potential sensitivity of the RNA-based method to TCR transcript changes with T cell activation and differentiation was acknowledged.

The table lists this clonotype with a few counts. Its cognate antigen has yet to be identified. No base quality values were provided; no much bigger clone lies one nucleotide off. Libraries came from 5' RACE. The ligated cDNA was amplified in four rounds of PCR with nested alpha and beta constant region primers together with the SP2 primer. For the blood and skin samples, TCR RNA was reverse transcribed with SuperScript IV using primers for the alpha and beta constant regions. An oligonucleotide carrying the Illumina SP2 primer and a UMI was ligated to the 3' end of the cDNA by means of T4 RNA ligase 1. To prevent hairpin formation, the 12-nucleotide UMI was made up of two random hexamers with an eight-base spacer between them. From the second PCR onward, TCR alpha and beta chain libraries were processed separately and dual indexed for multiplexing. After pooling, the indexed libraries were analyzed by capillary electrophoresis and sequenced on either an Illumina MiSeq or NextSeq. PhiX DNA at roughly 4.5-7.5% was added to the libraries to raise base diversity and improve cluster recognition. For the original study's pipeline: Demultiplexor pulled UMIs out of read 2, joined the UMIs with the TCR sequence from read 1, and separated reads according to sample indices. V and J genes and V-J junctions were identified by Decombinator, which gave every TCR a five-part identifier that included V and J deletions. UMIs were used by Collapsinator to correct sequencing errors and PCR amplification heterogeneity, so that a UMI-based abundance was obtained for each TCR. Identifiers were converted to nucleotide sequence by CDR3Translator and translated to amino acids, and CDR3 regions were extracted on the basis of terminal motifs. After normalization to the amount of input RNA, error-corrected alpha and beta TCR counts from blood and skin were compared. The raw public reads went through TCRdb reprocessing: fastp at Q25, MiXCR clone calling, in-frame beta chains kept. Records with the same CDR3 protein are collapsed into one entry carrying the most frequent genes and DNA. It is TCRdb's table, rather than the study itself, that gives the V and J calls and clone size. In this sample the table shows about 62,000 distinct CDR3 sequences, approximately 8% of which occur a single time. In total, the top ten clones hold roughly 19% of the sample.

The study reported a robust and sensitive protocol to amplify, sequence and analyze TCRs, based on 3' ligation of a UMI-containing oligonucleotide to TCR cDNA. Whole blood analysis involved drawing 2.5 ml of peripheral blood from adult healthy volunteers into Tempus tubes and then extracting RNA following the manufacturer's instructions. Before reverse transcription, total RNA that had not been cell sorted was treated with RQ1 DNase, with a target input of about 1 to 1000 ng. Libraries were prepared from skin biopsies and whole blood to test how robust the pipeline was in samples where T cells are a minority population. The CDR3 sequence holds 16 residues, the cysteine and phenylalanine included. Only the CDR3 DNA is retained, 48 bases long and in frame from the first base. V and J are trimmed by 5 bases and 5 bases, and the gene matches miss 6 bases of the junction. Reading the germline V gene gives CDR1 MNHEY and CDR2 SVGAGI.

This chain joins TRBV6-5 to TRBJ2-1, with 13 central nucleotides matching TRBD2. The receptor comes from a female donor in good health. The CDR3 region has the sequence CASSPTSGRTNNEQFF. The DNA is TGTGCCAGCAGTCCGACTAGCGGGAGGACGAACAATGAGCAGTTCTTC.